This paragraph covers one TCR beta chain sequence. This entry is derived from a study of blood T cell repertoires in COVID-19. About the study: The cDNA or gDNA used as material had been derived from T cells, B-cell-depleted T cells, or PBMCs.

Sequencing was performed with immunoSEQ multiplex PCR; in TCRdb, only in-frame clones are kept and a portion is missing. The sample lists more than 80,000 clones; about 82% were seen once. The Seattle patients, enrolled during active infection, were followed longitudinally. The CDR3 extends over 16 amino acids. The sequence came from a man of 80 years or more with COVID-19, enrolled during active disease. The sequenced sample was peripheral blood. The gene calls are TRBV21-1 and TRBJ2-3; the table names TRBD2, a call not compared with the DNA. TRBV21-1 is designated a pseudogene. The CDR3 loop reads CASSNKREGPADTQYF. DNA for the CDR3: TGTGCCAGCAGCAACAAGCGGGAGGGCCCGGCAGATACGCAGTATTTT.